The rows below give T cell receptor beta chains drawn from one sample of a study of blood T cell repertoires in COVID-19. Libraries were prepared by immunoSEQ multiplex PCR; TCRdb keeps only in-frame clonotypes and omits some of them. The sample lists about 72,000 clones, approximately 79% occurring once. What was sequenced was peripheral blood. These receptors were collected from a man aged 55-75 years with acute or convalescent COVID-19. Both conserved end residues are part of each CDR3. The D gene is left open where the match is weak. The size of a clone is reported for some rows only, either as once, few or many, or as a class for expanded clones.

d_gene | len | j_gene | abundance | v_gene | CDR3nt | CDR3aa
NA | 12 | TRBJ2-5 | NA | TRBV6-2/TRBV6-3 | TGTGCCAGCAGCCCCACAGAAGAGACCCAGTACTTC | CASSPTEETQYF
NA | 15 | TRBJ1-3 | NA | TRBV7-2 | TGTGCCAGCGGGCTTGACCCCCACTCTGGAAACACCATATATTTT | CASGLDPHSGNTIYF
NA | 14 | TRBJ2-3 | NA | TRBV7-7 | TGTGCCAGCAGCTTGGGCGGGGACACAGATACGCAGTATTTT | CASSLGGDTDTQYF
NA | 13 | TRBJ1-2 | few | TRBV19 | TGTGCCAGTAGTACCCTACAGGGTAACGGCTACACCTTC | CASSTLQGNGYTF
NA | 14 | TRBJ1-4 | NA | TRBV9 | TGTGCCAGCAGCGAACAGGCCCGGAATGAAAAACTGTTTTTT | CASSEQARNEKLFF
NA | 16 | TRBJ2-6 | NA | TRBV4-2 | TGTGCCAGCAGCCGTGATCTACTCTCTGGGGCCAACGTCCTGACTTTC | CASSRDLLSGANVLTF
TRBD1 | 13 | TRBJ2-3 | NA | TRBV12-3/TRBV12-4 | TGTGCCAGCAGTGGAGGGACAGGGGATACGCAGTATTTT | CASSGGTGDTQYF
TRBD1 | 16 | TRBJ1-5 | NA | TRBV4-3 | TGCGCCAGCAGCCAGTACCCGACAGGGGGCAATCAGCCCCAGCATTTT | CASSQYPTGGNQPQHF
TRBD1 | 14 | TRBJ1-2 | NA | TRBV30 | TGTGCCTGGAGTTCAAGAGACAGGGGAATTGGCTACACCTTC | CAWSSRDRGIGYTF
NA | 14 | TRBJ2-2 | NA | TRBV7-9 | TGTGCCAGCAGCTTAGCTAGGAACACCGGGGAGCTGTTTTTT | CASSLARNTGELFF
TRBD2 | 17 | TRBJ2-3 | NA | TRBV27 | TGTGCCAGCAGTTCAATTTTGGGACTAGAGGGCACAGATACGCAGTATTTT | CASSSILGLEGTDTQYF
TRBD2 | 17 | TRBJ2-1 | NA | TRBV7-8 | TGTGCCAGCAGCTTATGGACTAGCGGGGCCTCCTACAATGAGCAGTTCTTC | CASSLWTSGASYNEQFF
TRBD1 | 14 | TRBJ2-2 | NA | TRBV10-3 | TGTGCCGCGGGACAGGCGACGAACACCGGGGAGCTGTTTTTT | CAAGQATNTGELFF
NA | 15 | TRBJ2-3 | NA | TRBV18 | TGTGCCAGCTCACCACAGGGGTCTGGCACAGATACGCAGTATTTT | CASSPQGSGTDTQYF
NA | 11 | TRBJ1-1 | NA | TRBV30 | TGTGCCTGGAGTGTACTCACTGAAGCTTTCTTT | CAWSVLTEAFF
TRBD1 | 14 | TRBJ2-2 | NA | TRBV5-4 | TGTGCCAGCAACAGGGGGGCGAACACCGGGGAGCTGTTTTTT | CASNRGANTGELFF
NA | 18 | TRBJ1-5 | NA | TRBV19 | TGTGCCAGTAGTTACCTTACTAACATGGCGCTTGGCAATCAGCCCCAGCATTTT | CASSYLTNMALGNQPQHF
NA | 13 | TRBJ1-1 | NA | TRBV6-6 | TGTGCCAGCAGTTACGGGGGGAGCACTGAAGCTTTCTTT | CASSYGGSTEAFF
TRBD1 | 14 | TRBJ1-2 | NA | TRBV6-5 | TGTGCCAGCAGTTACGACAGGGCTAACTATGGCTACACCTTC | CASSYDRANYGYTF
NA | 14 | TRBJ2-3 | NA | TRBV3-1/TRBV3-2 | TGTGCCAGCAGCCAAATCGGGGGAGCAGATACGCAGTATTTT | CASSQIGGADTQYF